This T cell receptor beta chain was captured by sequencing in a study of regulatory T cells in long-lasting Graves disease (dated by TCRdb to the early 2020s). With respect to the entire study: Antithyroid drugs had been taken for less than 3 months by newly diagnosed Graves' disease patients. Persistent Graves' disease patients were compared with newly diagnosed Graves' disease patients by peripheral blood TCR sequencing and RNA sequencing. The study took place in China and was registered as a clinical trial. TCR sequencing covered some 13 persistent and around 20 newly diagnosed Graves' disease patients, 33 samples in total.

The time point label for this specimen denotes: newly diagnosed GD, antithyroid drugs for less than 3 months. RNA was extracted from PBMCs in TRIzol for both TCR sequencing and RNA sequencing. The diagnosis of Graves' disease was made according to American Thyroid Association guidelines. Patients for the study were recruited at an endocrinology department in Xi'an, China. Each patient gave approximately 8.8 milliliters of peripheral blood, collected in an EDTA anticoagulant tube. Ficoll Paque Plus density gradient separation was used to isolate PBMCs, and no further T cell sorting was performed. An Agilent 2100 Bioanalyzer and agarose gel were used to assess RNA quality, and a NanoDrop 2000 was used to measure RNA concentration. Summary of the overall study and its limitations: The authors acknowledged the small sample size as a limitation that may reduce accuracy. Peripheral blood alone was examined, since thyroid tissue, which constituted the primary lesion, could not be accessed. Patients with persistent disease shared more public clonotypes (about 2,900) than newly diagnosed patients did (966). Persistent Graves' disease patients showed lower TCR Shannon entropy and fewer highly expanded clones than newly diagnosed patients, suggesting clonal expansion. Only the TCR beta chain was sequenced and analyzed.

The library was obtained by multiplex PCR. Sequencing instrument: Illumina HiSeq 4000. To build TCR beta libraries, CDR3 regions were amplified by Arm-PCR using iRepertoire HTBI primers. Gel purification was performed on PCR products prior to sequencing. Per the source publication's procedure: Gene usage analysis of CDR3 amino acid clonotypes used the approximately 56 TRBV and some 13 TRBJ segments found across samples. Filtered high-quality paired reads were merged into contigs using COPE and FqMerger. BLAST was used to align contigs to IMGT TRBV, TRBD and TRBJ reference genes, with CDR3 defined following IMGT. Highly expanded clones were defined as clonotypes with a frequency above 0.1%. Shannon entropy was used to measure repertoire diversity, and the Gini coefficient was used to measure V-J evenness. A clonotype was considered public if more than one individual shared it. The raw public reads went through TCRdb reprocessing: fastp at Q25, MiXCR clone calling, in-frame beta chains kept. Merged by CDR3 protein, the rows form single entries marked with the most common genes and DNA. TCRdb, rather than the study authors, made the V and J calls. This sample lists some 370,000 distinct CDR3 sequences; about an eighth were detected once. The ten largest clonotypes hold 18% of the sample.

At least ten counts were recorded for this clonotype. Which antigen it targets is not known. The junction departs from germline at one end; a sequencing error may be responsible. Separately, the same data were catalogued under a study of T cells in Graves' hyperthyroidism and ophthalmopathy. The second investigation adds: Stable Graves' hyperthyroidism was defined as no progression to ophthalmopathy during 18 months of follow-up. Hyperthyroidism patients were newly diagnosed, with disease duration under 2 months, and aged 18 to 65 years. Exclusion was applied to patients with uncontrolled infections, other autoimmune diseases, pregnancy or lactation. Diagnoses relied on clinical symptoms, serum thyroxine and TRAb, thyroid ultrasound and orbital computed tomography. A first-round RT-PCR of the TCR CDR3 used the HTBI primer set with the Qiagen OneStep RT-PCR kit. Blood samples also contained most of the expanded thyroid clonotypes (frequency above 0.001), which suggests that blood repertoires may reflect thyroid immune responses. In cross-validation, a model built on a 13 V-J signature told ophthalmopathy apart from stable hyperthyroidism with under 90% sensitivity and 81% to 82% specificity, and in testing the same model reached 80%/75%. In validation, progression to ophthalmopathy was predicted by the model with roughly 71% sensitivity and 72% to 85% specificity, a median of about 6.8 months before onset. To identify TCR V-J signatures that set the groups apart, the researchers used a discovery cohort of 100 patients, made up of 40 to 45 with Graves' ophthalmopathy and approximately 57 with stable Graves' hyperthyroidism. Whether ophthalmopathy could be predicted prospectively was tested in an independent validation cohort made up of roughly 19 hyperthyroidism patients plus 17 patients who later progressed to ophthalmopathy. The 75 to 100 discovery patients were randomly split 7:3 into training and test sets. Thyroid tissue and blood T-cell repertoires from six Graves' hyperthyroidism patients were also compared in the study. After blood sampling, hyperthyroidism patients were treated with methimazole at a starting dose of 30 mg daily, and ophthalmopathy patients were treated with high-dose intravenous methylprednisolone. Libraries were constructed in a second round of multiplex PCR, after which size selection and purification were carried out. Paired-end sequencing of the libraries was performed with 100 bp reads on an Illumina HiSeq2000. SOAPnuke was used to process the raw data, throwing out any read that contained adapters or uncalled bases, had a mean Phred below 15, or lacked an exact constant-primer or identifier match. High-quality paired reads were merged using COPE v1.2.5, and each unique nucleotide sequence was defined as a clonotype. MiTCR v1.1 was used to align clonotypes to the IMGT TRBV, TRBD and TRBJ reference segments. The analysis was restricted to V-J combinations with a frequency above 0.0001, which together covered about 99% of the repertoires. A TCS score was defined as the ratio between F50 (clonal expansion) and ExV (chaos), using BLOSUM62-based TCRdist between CDR3 peptides within each V-J. Welch's t-statistics and random forest reduced roughly 500 V-J features to under 15, which were used in a naive Bayes classifier (R e1071). Sample size was not statistically predetermined, and investigators were not blinded to group allocation. The paper describes TCR Vbeta CDR3 sequencing of 120 to 150 peripheral blood samples, made up of 43 ophthalmopathy patients, some 80 hyperthyroidism patients and roughly 17 progressor patients.

This receptor was identified in a woman between 18 and 30 years old with Graves disease. Donor details come from another sample of the same person, matched by shared clones. Material: peripheral blood mononuclear cells (PBMCs), obtained at new diagnosis, from a patient treated with antithyroid drugs.

CDR3 region: CASSLGNEQFF. The DNA sequence follows: TGTGCCAGCAGCTTAGGGAATGAGCAGTTCTTC. The chain uses TRBV12-3 or TRBV12-4 and TRBJ2-1, with the identity of the D gene unclear. Reading from cysteine to phenylalanine, the CDR3 counts 11 amino acids. Here the CDR3 DNA is all that survives: 33 bases in frame from base 1.